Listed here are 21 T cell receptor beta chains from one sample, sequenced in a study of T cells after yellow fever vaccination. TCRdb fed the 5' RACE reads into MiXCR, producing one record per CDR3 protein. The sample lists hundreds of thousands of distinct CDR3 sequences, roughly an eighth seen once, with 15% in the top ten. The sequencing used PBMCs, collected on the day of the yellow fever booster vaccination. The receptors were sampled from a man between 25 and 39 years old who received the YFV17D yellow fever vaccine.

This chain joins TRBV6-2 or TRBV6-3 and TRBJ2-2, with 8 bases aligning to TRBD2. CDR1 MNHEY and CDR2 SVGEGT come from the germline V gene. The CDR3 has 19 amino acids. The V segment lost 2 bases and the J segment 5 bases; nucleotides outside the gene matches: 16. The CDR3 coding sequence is TGTGCCAGCAGTTACAGCCCTCCCTTGGCGGGAGGCGGTACCGGGGAGCTGTTTTTT. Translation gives CASSYSPPLAGGGTGELFF.

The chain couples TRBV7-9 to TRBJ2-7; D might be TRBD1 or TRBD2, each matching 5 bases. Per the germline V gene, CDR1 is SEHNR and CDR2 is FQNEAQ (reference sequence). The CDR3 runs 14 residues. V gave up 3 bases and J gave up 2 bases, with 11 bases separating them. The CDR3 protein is CASSFGTAAYEQYF. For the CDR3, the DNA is TGTGCCAGCAGCTTTGGGACCGCCGCCTACGAGCAGTACTTC.

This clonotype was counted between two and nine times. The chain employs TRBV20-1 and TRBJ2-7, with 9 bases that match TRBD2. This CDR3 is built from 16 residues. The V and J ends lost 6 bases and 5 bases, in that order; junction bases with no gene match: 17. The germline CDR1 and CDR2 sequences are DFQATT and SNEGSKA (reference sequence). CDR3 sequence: CSASRSAGGDSDEQYF. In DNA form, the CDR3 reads TGCAGTGCAAGCCGTTCCGCGGGAGGGGACTCGGACGAGCAGTACTTC.

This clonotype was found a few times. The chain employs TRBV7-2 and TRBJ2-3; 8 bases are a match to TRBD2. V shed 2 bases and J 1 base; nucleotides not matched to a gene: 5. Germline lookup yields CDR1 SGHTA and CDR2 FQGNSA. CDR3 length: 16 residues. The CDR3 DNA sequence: TGTGCCAGCAGCTTAAACGGGAGGGCGGGCACAGATACGCAGTATTTT. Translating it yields CASSLNGRAGTDTQYF.

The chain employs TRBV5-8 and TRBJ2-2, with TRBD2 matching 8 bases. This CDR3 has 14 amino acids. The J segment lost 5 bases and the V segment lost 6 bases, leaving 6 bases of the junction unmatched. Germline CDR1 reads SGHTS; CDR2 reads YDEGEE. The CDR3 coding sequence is TGTGCCAGCAAGGGGACTAGTGGGACCGGGGAGCTGTTTTTT. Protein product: CASKGTSGTGELFF.

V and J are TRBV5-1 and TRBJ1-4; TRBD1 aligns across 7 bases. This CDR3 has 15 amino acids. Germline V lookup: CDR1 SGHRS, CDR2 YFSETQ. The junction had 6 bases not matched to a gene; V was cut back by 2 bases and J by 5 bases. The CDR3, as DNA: TGCGCCAGCAGCTTAACCGCGGGACAGAATGAAAAACTGTTTTTT. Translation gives CASSLTAGQNEKLFF.

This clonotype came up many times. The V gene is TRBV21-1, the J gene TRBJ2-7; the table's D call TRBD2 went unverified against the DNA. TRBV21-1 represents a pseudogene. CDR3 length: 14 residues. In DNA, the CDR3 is TGTGCCAGCAGCTCTGGTGGTAGCGGCTACGAGCAGTACTTC. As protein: CASSSGGSGYEQYF.

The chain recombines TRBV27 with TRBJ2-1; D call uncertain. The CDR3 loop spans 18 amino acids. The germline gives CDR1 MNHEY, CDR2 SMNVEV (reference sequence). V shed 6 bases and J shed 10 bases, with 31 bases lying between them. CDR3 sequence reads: CASSPHPTDLYSPPEQFF. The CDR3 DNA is TGTGCCAGCAGCCCACACCCTACCGACTTGTACTCACCCCCCGAGCAGTTCTTC.

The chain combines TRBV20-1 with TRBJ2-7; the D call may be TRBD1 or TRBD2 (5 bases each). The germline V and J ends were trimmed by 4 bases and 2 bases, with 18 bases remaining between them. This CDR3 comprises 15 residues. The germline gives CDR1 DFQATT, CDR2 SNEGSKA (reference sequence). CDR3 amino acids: CSATAGTRAPYEQYF. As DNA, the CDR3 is TGCAGTGCTACCGCCGGGACCCGGGCCCCCTACGAGCAGTACTTC.

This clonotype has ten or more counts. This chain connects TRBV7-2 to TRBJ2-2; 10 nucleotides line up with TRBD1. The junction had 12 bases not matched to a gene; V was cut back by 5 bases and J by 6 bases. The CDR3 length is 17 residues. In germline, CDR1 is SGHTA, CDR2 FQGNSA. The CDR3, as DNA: TGTGCCAGCAGCCCCAGAGTAGGGGACAGGGGTCCCGGGGAGCTGTTTTTT. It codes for CASSPRVGDRGPGELFF.

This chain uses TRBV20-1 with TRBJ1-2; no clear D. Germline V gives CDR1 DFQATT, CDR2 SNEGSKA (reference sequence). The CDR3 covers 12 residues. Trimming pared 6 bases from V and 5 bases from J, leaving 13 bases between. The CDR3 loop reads CSAGGHNYGYTF. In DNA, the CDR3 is TGCAGTGCCGGCGGCCATAATTATGGCTACACCTTC.

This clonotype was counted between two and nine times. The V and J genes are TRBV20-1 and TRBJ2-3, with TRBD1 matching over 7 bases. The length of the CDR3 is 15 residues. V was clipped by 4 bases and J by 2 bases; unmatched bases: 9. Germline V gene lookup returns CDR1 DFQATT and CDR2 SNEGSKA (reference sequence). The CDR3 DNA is TGCAGTGCTACTGGACAGGAAGGGATCACAGATACGCAGTATTTT. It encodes CSATGQEGITDTQYF.

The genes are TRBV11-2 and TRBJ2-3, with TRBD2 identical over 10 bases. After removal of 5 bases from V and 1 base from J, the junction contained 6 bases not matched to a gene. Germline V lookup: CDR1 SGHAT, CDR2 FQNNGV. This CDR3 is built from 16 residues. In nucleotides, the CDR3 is TGTGCCAGCAGCCAACAACTAGCGGGACGCACAGATACGCAGTATTTT. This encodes CASSQQLAGRTDTQYF. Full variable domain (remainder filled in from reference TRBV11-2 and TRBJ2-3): EAGVAQSPRYKIIEKRQSVAFWCNPISGHATLYWYQQILGQGPKLLIQFQNNGVVDDSQLPKDRFSAERLKGVDSTLKIQPAKLEDSAVYLCASSQQLAGRTDTQYFGPGTRLTVL.

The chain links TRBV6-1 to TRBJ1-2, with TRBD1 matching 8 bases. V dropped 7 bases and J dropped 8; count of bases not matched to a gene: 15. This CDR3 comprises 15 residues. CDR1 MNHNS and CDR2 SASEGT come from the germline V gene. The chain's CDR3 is CASTPRRQGARGYTF. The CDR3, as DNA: TGTGCCAGCACTCCCCGTAGGCAGGGGGCGCGCGGCTACACCTTC.

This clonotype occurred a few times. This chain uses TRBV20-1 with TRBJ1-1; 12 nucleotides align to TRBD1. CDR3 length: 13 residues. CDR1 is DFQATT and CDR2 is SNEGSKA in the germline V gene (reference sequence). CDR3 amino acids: CRPGQGARGEAFF. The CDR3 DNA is TGCAGACCGGGACAGGGGGCGCGAGGTGAAGCTTTCTTT.

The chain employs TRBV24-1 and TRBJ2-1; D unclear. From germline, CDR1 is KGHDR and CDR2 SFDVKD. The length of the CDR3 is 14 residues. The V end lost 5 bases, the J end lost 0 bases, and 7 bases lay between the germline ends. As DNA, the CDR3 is TGTGCCACCAGTGGGATGAGCTCCTACAATGAGCAGTTCTTC. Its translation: CATSGMSSYNEQFF.

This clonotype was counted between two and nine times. The CDR3 here is CASSLSRGLRLKAETQYF. As DNA, the CDR3 is TGCGCCAGCAGCTTGTCGCGGGGACTCCGACTCAAGGCAGAGACCCAGTACTTC. The rearrangement uses TRBV5-1 and TRBJ2-5; possible D gene TRBD2, 6 bases. The V end was cut by 1 base, the J end by 4 bases, with 23 bases between. The CDR3 is 18 residues long. Germline V CDR1 and CDR2: SGHRS, YFSETQ.

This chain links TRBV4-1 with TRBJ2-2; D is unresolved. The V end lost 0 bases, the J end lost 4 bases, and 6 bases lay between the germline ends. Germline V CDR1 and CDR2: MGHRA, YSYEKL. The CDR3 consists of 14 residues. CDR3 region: CASSQDRSTGELFF. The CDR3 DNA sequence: TGCGCCAGCAGCCAAGATCGGAGCACCGGGGAGCTGTTTTTT.

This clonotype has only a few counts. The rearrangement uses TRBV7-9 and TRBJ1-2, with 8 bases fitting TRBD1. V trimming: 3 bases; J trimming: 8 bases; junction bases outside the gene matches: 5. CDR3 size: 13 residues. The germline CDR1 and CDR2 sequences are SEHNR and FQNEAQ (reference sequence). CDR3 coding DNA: TGTGCCAGCAGCTTCTCACAGGGGGGAGGCTACACCTTC. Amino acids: CASSFSQGGGYTF.

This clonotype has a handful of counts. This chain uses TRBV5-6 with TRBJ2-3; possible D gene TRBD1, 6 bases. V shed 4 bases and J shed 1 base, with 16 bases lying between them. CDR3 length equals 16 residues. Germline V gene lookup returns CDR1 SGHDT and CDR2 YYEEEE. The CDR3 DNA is TGTGCCAGCAGCCGCGGAATGGGGGCGGGCACAGATACGCAGTATTTT. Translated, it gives CASSRGMGAGTDTQYF.

CDR3 protein: CSASSGTQSYEQYF. In DNA, the CDR3 is TGCAGCGCCAGTAGCGGGACGCAATCCTACGAGCAGTACTTC. The V gene is TRBV29-1, the J gene TRBJ2-7; 8 positions match TRBD2. Trimming cost V 7 bases and J 1 base; bases outside gene matches: 9. Germline-derived CDR1 and CDR2 are SQVTM and ANQGSEA. CDR3 size: 14 residues.